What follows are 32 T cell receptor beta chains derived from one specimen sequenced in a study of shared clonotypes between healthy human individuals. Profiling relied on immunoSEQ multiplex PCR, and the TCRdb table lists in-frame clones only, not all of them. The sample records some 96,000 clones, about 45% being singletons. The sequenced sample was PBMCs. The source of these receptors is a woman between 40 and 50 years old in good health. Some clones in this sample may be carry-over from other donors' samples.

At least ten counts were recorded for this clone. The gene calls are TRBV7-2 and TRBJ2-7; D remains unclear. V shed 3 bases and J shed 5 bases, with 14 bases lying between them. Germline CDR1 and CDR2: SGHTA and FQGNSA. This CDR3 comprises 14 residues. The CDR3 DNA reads TGTGCCAGCAGCTTGGAAAGCATAGGCCACGAGCAGTACTTC. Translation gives CASSLESIGHEQYF.

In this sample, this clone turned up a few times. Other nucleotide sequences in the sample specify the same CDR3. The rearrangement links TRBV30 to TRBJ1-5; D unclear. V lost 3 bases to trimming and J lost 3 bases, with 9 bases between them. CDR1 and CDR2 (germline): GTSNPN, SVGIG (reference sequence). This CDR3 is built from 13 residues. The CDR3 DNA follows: TGTGCCTGGAGCCGCAGTACCAATCAGCCCCAGCATTTT. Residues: CAWSRSTNQPQHF.

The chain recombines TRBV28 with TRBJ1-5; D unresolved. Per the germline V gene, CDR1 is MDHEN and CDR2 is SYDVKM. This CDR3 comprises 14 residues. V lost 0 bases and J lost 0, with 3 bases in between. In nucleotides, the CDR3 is TGTGCCAGCAGTTTATGGGGTAGCAATCAGCCCCAGCATTTT. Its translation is CASSLWGSNQPQHF.

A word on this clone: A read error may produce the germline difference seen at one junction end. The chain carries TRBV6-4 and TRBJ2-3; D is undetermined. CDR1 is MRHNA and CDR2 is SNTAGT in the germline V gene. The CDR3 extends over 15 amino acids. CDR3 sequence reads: CASKVGPYGTDTQCF. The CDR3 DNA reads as TGTGCCAGCAAAGTTGGACCCTATGGCACAGATACGCAGTGTTTT.

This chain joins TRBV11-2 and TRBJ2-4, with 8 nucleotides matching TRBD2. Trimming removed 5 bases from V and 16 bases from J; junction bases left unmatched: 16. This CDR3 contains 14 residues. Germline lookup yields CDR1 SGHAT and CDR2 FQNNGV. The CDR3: CASSQVGSLAGTYF. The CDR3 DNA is TGTGCCAGCAGCCAGGTTGGGTCGTTAGCGGGAACCTACTTC.

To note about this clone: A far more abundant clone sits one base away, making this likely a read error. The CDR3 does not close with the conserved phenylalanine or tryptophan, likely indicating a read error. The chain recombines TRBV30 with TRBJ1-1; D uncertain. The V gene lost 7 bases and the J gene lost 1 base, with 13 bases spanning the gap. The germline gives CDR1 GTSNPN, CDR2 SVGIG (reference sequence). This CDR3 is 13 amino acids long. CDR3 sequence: CASRHPQNTEAFL. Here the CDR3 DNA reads TGTGCCTCAAGACACCCCCAGAACACTGAAGCTTTCCTT.

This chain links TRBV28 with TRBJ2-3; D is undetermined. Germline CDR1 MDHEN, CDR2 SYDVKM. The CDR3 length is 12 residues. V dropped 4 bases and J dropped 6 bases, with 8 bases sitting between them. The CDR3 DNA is TGTGCCAGCAGTTCCCTAGGGGATACGCAGTATTTT. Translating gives CASSSLGDTQYF.

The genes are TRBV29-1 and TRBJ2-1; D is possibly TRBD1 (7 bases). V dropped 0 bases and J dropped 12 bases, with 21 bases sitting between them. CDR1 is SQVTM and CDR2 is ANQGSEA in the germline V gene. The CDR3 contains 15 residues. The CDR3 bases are TGCAGCGTTGAAGAAATCAGGGGGGTAAATGAGGGGCAGTTCTTC. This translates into CSVEEIRGVNEGQFF.

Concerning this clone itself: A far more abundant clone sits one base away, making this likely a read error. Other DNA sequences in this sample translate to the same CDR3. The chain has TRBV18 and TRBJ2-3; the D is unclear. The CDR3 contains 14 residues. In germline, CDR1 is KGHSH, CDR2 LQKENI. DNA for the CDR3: TGCGCCAGCTCACCACGACTGTCCACAGATACGCAGTATTTT. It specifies CASSPRLSTDTQYF. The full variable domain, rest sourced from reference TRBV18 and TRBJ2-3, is NAGVMQNPRHLVRRRGQEARLRCSPMKGHSHVYWYRQLPEEGLKFMVYLQKENIIDESGMPKERFSAEFPKEGPSILRIQQVVRGDSAAYFCASSPRLSTDTQYFGPGTRLTVL.

The CDR3 is CASSLVPEAYNEQFF. The CDR3 coding sequence is TGTGCCAGCAGCTTAGTTCCAGAGGCCTACAATGAGCAGTTCTTC. The V gene is TRBV5-2, the J gene TRBJ2-1; TRBD2 is taken as the D call from the table, unchecked against the DNA. TRBV5-2 is designated a pseudogene. There are 15 residues in the CDR3.

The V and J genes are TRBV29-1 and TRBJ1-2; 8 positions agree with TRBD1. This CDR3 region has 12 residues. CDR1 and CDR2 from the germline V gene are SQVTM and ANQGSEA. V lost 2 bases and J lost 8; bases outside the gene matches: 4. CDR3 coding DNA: TGCAGCGTTGAAAGGACAGGGAAAGGCTACACCTTC. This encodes CSVERTGKGYTF.

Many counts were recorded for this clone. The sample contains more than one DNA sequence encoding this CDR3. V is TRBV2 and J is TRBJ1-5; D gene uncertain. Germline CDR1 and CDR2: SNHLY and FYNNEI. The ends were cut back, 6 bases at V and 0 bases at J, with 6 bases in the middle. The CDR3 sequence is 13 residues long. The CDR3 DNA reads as TGTGCCAGCAGACGGGATAGCAATCAGCCCCAGCATTTT. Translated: CASRRDSNQPQHF.

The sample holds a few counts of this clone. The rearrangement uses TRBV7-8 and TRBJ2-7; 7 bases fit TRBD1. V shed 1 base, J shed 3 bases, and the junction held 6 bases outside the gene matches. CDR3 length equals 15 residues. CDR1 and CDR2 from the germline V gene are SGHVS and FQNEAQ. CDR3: CASSLVTGVIYEQYF. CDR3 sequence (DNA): TGTGCCAGCAGCTTAGTCACAGGGGTAATCTACGAGCAGTACTTC.

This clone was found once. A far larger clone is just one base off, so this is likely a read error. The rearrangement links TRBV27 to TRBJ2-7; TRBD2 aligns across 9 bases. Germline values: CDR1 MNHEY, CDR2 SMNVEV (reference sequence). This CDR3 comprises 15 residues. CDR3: CASSDYLAGRYGQYF. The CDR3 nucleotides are TGTGCCAGCAGTGACTACCTAGCGGGACGGTACGGGCAGTACTTC.

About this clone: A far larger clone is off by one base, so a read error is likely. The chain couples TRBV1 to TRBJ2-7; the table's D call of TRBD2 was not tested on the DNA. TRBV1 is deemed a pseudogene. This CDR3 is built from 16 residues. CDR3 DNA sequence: TGCACCAGCAGCCAAGGTCGGGGAATCGGGCCCTACGAGCAGTACTTC. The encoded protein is CTSSQGRGIGPYEQYF.

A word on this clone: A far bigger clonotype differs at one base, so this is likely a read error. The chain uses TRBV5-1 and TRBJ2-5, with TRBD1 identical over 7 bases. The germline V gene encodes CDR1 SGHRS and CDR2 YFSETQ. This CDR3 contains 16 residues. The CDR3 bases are TGCGCCAGCAGCTTGGACGTGACAGGGATCCAAGAGGCCCAGTACTTC. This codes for CASSLDVTGIQEAQYF.

The CDR3 DNA reads TGTGCCAGCTCACCATCGACCAACAATGAGCAGTTCTTC. Translation: CASSPSTNNEQFF. J is TRBJ2-1 and V is TRBV18; D remains ambiguous. CDR1 is KGHSH, CDR2 LQKENI, per germline. Trimming removed 2 bases at V and 5 bases at J, with 7 bases between. The CDR3 totals 13 residues.

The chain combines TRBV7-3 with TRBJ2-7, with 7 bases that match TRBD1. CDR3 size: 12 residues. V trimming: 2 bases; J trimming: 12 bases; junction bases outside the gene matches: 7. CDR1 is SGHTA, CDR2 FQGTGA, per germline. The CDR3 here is CASSLEGQSGYF. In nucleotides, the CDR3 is TGTGCCAGCAGCTTAGAGGGACAGTCTGGGTACTTC.

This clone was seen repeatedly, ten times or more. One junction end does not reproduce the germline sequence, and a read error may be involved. The CDR3 nucleotides are TGTGCCTGGACCATGCGGGGGAAACTAGCGGAGCCGCTGAACACAGGGGAGCTGTTTTTT. Protein sequence: CAWTMRGKLAEPLNTGELFF. The genes are TRBV30 and TRBJ2-2; TRBD2 matches 8 bases. This CDR3 spans 20 amino acids. Germline V CDR1 and CDR2: GTSNPN, SVGIG (reference sequence).

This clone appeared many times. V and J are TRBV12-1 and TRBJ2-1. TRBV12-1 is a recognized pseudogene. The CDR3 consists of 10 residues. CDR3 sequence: CASTSPEQFF. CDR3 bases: TGTGCCAGCACCTCACCTGAGCAGTTCTTC.

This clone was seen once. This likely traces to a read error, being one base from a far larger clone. In nucleotides, the CDR3 is TGCGCCACCACACTAAGAGGGCGGCCCTGTGGCTACACCTTC. It translates to CATTLRGRPCGYTF. V is TRBV1 and J is TRBJ1-2. TRBV1 is reported as a pseudogene. The CDR3 length is 14 residues.

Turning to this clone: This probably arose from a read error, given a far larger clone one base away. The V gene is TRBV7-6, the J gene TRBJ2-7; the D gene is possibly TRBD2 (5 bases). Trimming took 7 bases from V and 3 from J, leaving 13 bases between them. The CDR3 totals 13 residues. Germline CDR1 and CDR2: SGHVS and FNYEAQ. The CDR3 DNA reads TGTGCCAGCAACTACGGACTCAACTACGAGCAGTACTTC. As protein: CASNYGLNYEQYF.

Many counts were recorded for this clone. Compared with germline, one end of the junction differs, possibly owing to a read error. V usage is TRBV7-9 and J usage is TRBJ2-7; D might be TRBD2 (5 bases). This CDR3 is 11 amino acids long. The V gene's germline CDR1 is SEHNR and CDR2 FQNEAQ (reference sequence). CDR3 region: CASSSEGFRNF. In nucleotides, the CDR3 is TGTGCCAGCAGCTCCGAGGGATTTAGGAACTTC.

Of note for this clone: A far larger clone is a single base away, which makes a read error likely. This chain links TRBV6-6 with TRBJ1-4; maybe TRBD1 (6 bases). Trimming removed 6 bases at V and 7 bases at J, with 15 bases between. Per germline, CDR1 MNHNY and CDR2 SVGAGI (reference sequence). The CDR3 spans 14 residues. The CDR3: CASRSDRPIEKLFF. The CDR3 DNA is TGTGCCAGCAGGTCCGACAGGCCCATTGAAAAACTGTTTTTT.

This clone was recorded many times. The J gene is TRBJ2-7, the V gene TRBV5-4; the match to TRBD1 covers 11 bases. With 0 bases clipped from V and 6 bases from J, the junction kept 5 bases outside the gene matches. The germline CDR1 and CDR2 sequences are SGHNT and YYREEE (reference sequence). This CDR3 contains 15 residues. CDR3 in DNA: TGTGCCAGCAGCTTGGGGGACAGGGGGTATCTCGAGCAGTACTTC. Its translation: CASSLGDRGYLEQYF.

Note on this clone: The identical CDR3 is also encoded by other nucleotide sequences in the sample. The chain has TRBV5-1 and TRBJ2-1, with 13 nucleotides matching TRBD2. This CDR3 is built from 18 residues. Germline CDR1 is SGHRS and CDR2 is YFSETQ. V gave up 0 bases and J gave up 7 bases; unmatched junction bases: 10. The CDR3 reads CASSLGRSGLAGVNEQFF. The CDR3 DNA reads TGCGCCAGCAGCTTGGGCCGGTCTGGACTAGCGGGAGTAAATGAGCAGTTCTTC.

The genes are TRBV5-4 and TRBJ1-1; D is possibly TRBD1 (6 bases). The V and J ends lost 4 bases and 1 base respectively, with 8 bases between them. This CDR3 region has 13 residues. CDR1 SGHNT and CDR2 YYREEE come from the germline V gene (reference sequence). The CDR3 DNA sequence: TGTGCCAGCAGCCAAGGGGGGAACACTGAAGCTTTCTTT. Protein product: CASSQGGNTEAFF.

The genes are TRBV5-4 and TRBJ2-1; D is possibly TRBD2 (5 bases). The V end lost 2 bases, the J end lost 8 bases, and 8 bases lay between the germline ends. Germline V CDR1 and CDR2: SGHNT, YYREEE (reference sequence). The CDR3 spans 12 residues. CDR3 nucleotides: TGTGCCAGCAGCTTCGGGGTCTATGAGCAGTTCTTC. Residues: CASSFGVYEQFF. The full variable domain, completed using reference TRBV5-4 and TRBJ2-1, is ETGVTQSPTHLIKTRGQQVTLRCSSQSGHNTVSWYQQALGQGPQFIFQYYREEENGRGNFPPRFSGLQFPNYSSELNVNALELDDSALYLCASSFGVYEQFFGPGTRLTVL.

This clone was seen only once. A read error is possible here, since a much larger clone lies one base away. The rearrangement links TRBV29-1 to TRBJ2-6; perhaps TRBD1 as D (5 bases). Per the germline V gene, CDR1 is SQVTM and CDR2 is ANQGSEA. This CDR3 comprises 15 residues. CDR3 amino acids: CSVEWLNSGADVLTF. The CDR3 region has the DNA TGCAGCGTTGAGTGGCTCAACTCTGGGGCCGACGTCCTGACTTTC.

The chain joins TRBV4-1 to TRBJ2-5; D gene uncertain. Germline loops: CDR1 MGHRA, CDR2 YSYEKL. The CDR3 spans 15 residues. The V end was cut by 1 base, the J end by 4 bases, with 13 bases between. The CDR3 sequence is CASSQGRISRETQYF. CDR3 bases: TGCGCCAGCAGCCAAGGGCGGATCTCCCGAGAGACCCAGTACTTC.

The CDR3 DNA follows: TGTGCCAGCTCATCCCCCACTAGCGGGAGAGGGGAGCTGTTTTTT. Its protein is CASSSPTSGRGELFF. The chain carries TRBV18 and TRBJ2-2; 11 bases are a match to TRBD2. There are 15 residues in the CDR3. V dropped 5 bases and J dropped 8; count of bases not matched to a gene: 7. Germline values: CDR1 KGHSH, CDR2 LQKENI.

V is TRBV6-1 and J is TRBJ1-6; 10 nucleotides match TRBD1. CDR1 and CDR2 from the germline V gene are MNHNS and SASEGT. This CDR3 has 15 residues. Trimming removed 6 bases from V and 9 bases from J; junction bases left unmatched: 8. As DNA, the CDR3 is TGTGCCAGCAGACCACCGGGACAGGGGTTTTCACCCCTCCACTTT. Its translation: CASRPPGQGFSPLHF.